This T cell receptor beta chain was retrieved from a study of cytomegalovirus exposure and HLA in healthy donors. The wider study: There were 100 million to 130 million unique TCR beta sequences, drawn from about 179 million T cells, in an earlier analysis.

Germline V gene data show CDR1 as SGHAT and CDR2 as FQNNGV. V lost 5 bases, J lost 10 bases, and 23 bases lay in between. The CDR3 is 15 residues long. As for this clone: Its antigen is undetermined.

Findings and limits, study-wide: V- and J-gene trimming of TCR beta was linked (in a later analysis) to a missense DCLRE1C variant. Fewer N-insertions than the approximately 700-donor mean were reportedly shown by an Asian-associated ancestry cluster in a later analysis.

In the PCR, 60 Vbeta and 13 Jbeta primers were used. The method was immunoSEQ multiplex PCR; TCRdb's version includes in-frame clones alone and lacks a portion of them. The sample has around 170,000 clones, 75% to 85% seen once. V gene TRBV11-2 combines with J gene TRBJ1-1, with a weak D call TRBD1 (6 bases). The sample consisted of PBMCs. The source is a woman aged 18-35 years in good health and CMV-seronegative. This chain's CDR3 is CASSPMGDTPEGAFF. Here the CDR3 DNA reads TGTGCCAGCAGCCCTATGGGGGACACCCCCGAAGGAGCTTTCTTT.